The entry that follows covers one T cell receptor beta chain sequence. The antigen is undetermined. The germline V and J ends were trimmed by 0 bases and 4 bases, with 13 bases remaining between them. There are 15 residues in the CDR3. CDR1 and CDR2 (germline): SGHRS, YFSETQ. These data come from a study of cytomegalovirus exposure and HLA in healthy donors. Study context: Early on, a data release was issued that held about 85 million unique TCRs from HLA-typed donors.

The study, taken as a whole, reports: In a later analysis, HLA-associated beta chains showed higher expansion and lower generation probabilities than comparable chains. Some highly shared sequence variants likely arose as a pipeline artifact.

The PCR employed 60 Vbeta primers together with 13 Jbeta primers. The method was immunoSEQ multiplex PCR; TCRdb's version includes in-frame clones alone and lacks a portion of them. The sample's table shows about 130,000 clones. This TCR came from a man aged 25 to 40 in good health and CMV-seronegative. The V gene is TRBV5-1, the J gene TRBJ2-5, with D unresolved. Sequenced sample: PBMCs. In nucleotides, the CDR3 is TGCGCCAGCAGCTTGGAAAGCGCGTCCCCAGAGACCCAGTACTTC. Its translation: CASSLESASPETQYF.